A single sample gave rise to the 22 T cell receptor beta chains below, sequenced in a study of T cell changes during pregnancy in multiple sclerosis. Method: immunoSEQ multiplex PCR; TCRdb's copy keeps in-frame clones and lacks some. Of some 58,000 clones detected, around 96% appear once; the ten largest clones hold roughly 2.5%. Sequences were derived from CD8+ T cells from peripheral blood mononuclear cells, sampled after pregnancy. All receptors derive from a female donor with multiple sclerosis, enrolled in a pregnancy study.

This chain connects TRBV28 to TRBJ2-2; D possibly corresponds to TRBD2 (6 bases). The V end was cut by 8 bases, the J end by 4 bases, with 17 bases between. The CDR3 is made up of 15 amino acids. Per the germline V gene, CDR1 is MDHEN and CDR2 is SYDVKM. The CDR3 DNA reads TGTGCCAGCCACCCGGGACTTCCTTCCACCGGGGAGCTGTTTTTT. It specifies CASHPGLPSTGELFF.

The chain uses TRBV4-1 and TRBJ2-3; D not certain. This CDR3 contains 15 residues. Trimming removed 0 bases at V and 2 bases at J, with 9 bases between. The germline V gene encodes CDR1 MGHRA and CDR2 YSYEKL. The DNA of the CDR3 is TGCGCCAGCAGCCAAGAGGCCAGGATCACAGATACGCAGTATTTT. The encoded protein is CASSQEARITDTQYF.

The chain links TRBV7-9 to TRBJ2-7; tentative D call: TRBD1 (6 bases). Germline V CDR1 and CDR2: SEHNR, FQNEAQ (reference sequence). The V gene lost 6 bases and the J gene lost 4 bases, with 13 bases spanning the gap. The CDR3 loop spans 13 amino acids. CDR3 coding DNA: TGTGCCAGCAGTAAACTACAGGGTTACGAGCAGTACTTC. Its translation: CASSKLQGYEQYF. The whole variable domain, filled in from reference TRBV7-9 and TRBJ2-7, reads DTGVSQNPRHKITKRGQNVTFRCDPISEHNRLYWYRQTLGQGPEFLTYFQNEAQLEKSRLLSDRFSAERPKGSFSTLEIQRTEQGDSAMYLCASSKLQGYEQYFGPGTRLTVT.

The CDR3, as DNA: TGTGCCAGCAGCGTAGCGGGAGGACCCCCCTACAATGAGCAGTTCTTC. Its translation: CASSVAGGPPYNEQFF. The V call is TRBV9, the J call TRBJ2-1, with 7 bases identical to TRBD2. The length of the CDR3 is 16 residues. CDR1 is SGDLS and CDR2 is YYNGEE in the germline V gene. Trimming at V came to 0 bases and at J to 2 bases, leaving 5 bases not matched to a gene.

The chain combines TRBV4-3 with TRBJ1-1; D is possibly TRBD1 (6 bases). The CDR3 contains 14 residues. CDR1 and CDR2 (germline): LGHNA, YSLEER. V lost 1 base and J 5 bases, leaving 11 bases between the germline ends. CDR3 loop: CASSQAGVLTEAFF. As DNA, the CDR3 is TGCGCCAGCAGCCAAGCAGGGGTGTTAACTGAAGCTTTCTTT.

This clone was detected only a few times. The CDR3 region has the DNA TGTGCCAGTAGGCGGGGAGTAACTGAAGCTTTCTTT. Its translation: CASRRGVTEAFF. The gene calls are TRBV19 and TRBJ1-1; D is unclear. CDR3 size: 12 residues. The germline gives CDR1 LNHDA, CDR2 SQIVND (reference sequence). Trimming pared 6 bases from V and 5 bases from J, leaving 10 bases between. Together with reference TRBV19 and TRBJ1-1, the CDR3 gives the full variable domain: DGGITQSPKYLFRKEGQNVTLSCEQNLNHDAMYWYRQDPGQGLRLIYYSQIVNDFQKGDIAEGYSVSREKKESFPLTVTSAQKNPTAFYLCASRRGVTEAFFGQGTRLTVV.

The gene calls are TRBV7-2 and TRBJ2-2, with D unclear. CDR3 size: 13 residues. Deletions cut 8 bases from V and 1 base from J, with 8 bases between. The germline V gene has CDR1 SGHTA and CDR2 FQGNSA. The CDR3 here is CASGYMNTGELFF. The CDR3 DNA sequence: TGTGCCAGCGGCTATATGAACACCGGGGAGCTGTTTTTT.

This chain links TRBV27 with TRBJ2-7; possibly TRBD2 for D (6 bases). Germline CDR1 MNHEY, CDR2 SMNVEV (reference sequence). CDR3 size: 14 residues. Trimming stripped 2 bases from V and 2 bases from J, with 10 bases between. CDR3 residues: CASSLVSGTYEQYF. CDR3 DNA: TGTGCCAGCAGTTTAGTTAGCGGTACCTACGAGCAGTACTTC.

This chain connects TRBV5-1 to TRBJ2-2; D might be TRBD2 (5 bases). V shed 1 base and J shed 0 bases, with 7 bases lying between them. Germline V lookup: CDR1 SGHRS, CDR2 YFSETQ. The CDR3 has 15 amino acids. The CDR3 reads CASSLRGTNTGELFF. The CDR3 DNA sequence: TGCGCCAGCAGCTTGAGAGGGACGAACACCGGGGAGCTGTTTTTT.

The genes are TRBV28 and TRBJ1-1; D may be TRBD1 (5 bases). Germline V gives CDR1 MDHEN, CDR2 SYDVKM. The CDR3 sequence is 14 residues long. The ends were cut back, 6 bases at V and 0 bases at J, with 11 bases in the middle. CDR3 region: CASRTRGLNTEAFF. DNA for the CDR3: TGTGCCAGCAGGACTAGGGGTTTGAACACTGAAGCTTTCTTT.

V is TRBV28 and J is TRBJ1-1, with unresolved D. Germline values: CDR1 MDHEN, CDR2 SYDVKM. This CDR3 is 14 amino acids long. Trimming left V 3 bases short and J 2 bases short, with 10 bases between. Here the CDR3 reads CASSFLGENTEAFF. In nucleotides, the CDR3 is TGTGCCAGCAGTTTTTTAGGAGAAAACACTGAAGCTTTCTTT.

The rearrangement uses TRBV7-2 and TRBJ2-7, with D unclear. From germline, CDR1 is SGHTA and CDR2 FQGNSA. This CDR3 region has 12 residues. V lost 7 bases to trimming and J lost 3 bases, with 10 bases between them. Here the CDR3 DNA reads TGTGCCAGCACTCTAACCGGCTACGAGCAGTACTTC. Translation: CASTLTGYEQYF.

V usage is TRBV7-2 and J usage is TRBJ2-7; a possible D gene is TRBD2 (5 bases). Germline CDR1 reads SGHTA; CDR2 reads FQGNSA. This CDR3 is built from 11 residues. Trimming took off 5 bases at V and 4 bases at J, with 6 bases between the two ends. The CDR3: CASSRGYEQYF. In DNA form, the CDR3 reads TGTGCCAGCAGCCGCGGGTACGAGCAGTACTTC.

The chain employs TRBV15 and TRBJ1-1; no definite D call. The germline gives CDR1 LNHNV, CDR2 YYDKDF (reference sequence). The CDR3 is 14 amino acids. V gave up 5 bases and J gave up 0 bases, with 10 bases separating them. Here the CDR3 reads CATSAGLMNTEAFF. Written as DNA, the CDR3 is TGTGCCACCAGCGCCGGACTCATGAACACTGAAGCTTTCTTT.

This clone was counted once. The V gene is TRBV19, the J gene TRBJ1-5; D is unclear. The germline V and J ends were trimmed by 2 bases and 0 bases, with 8 bases remaining between them. CDR3 size: 15 residues. Germline CDR1 and CDR2: LNHDA and SQIVND (reference sequence). This CDR3 reads CASSITDYSNQPQHF. CDR3 sequence (DNA): TGTGCCAGTAGTATAACGGACTATAGCAATCAGCCCCAGCATTTT.

The sample holds one count of this clone. The V gene is TRBV2, the J gene TRBJ2-7, with TRBD2 matching 9 bases. Germline V gene data show CDR1 as SNHLY and CDR2 as FYNNEI. Unmatched junction bases numbered 6, after V lost 6 bases and J lost 0 bases. The CDR3 totals 15 residues. This CDR3 is CASREGTSSSYEQYF. Written as DNA, the CDR3 is TGTGCCAGCAGAGAGGGGACTAGCAGCTCCTACGAGCAGTACTTC.

The rearrangement joins TRBV21-1 to TRBJ2-7; the DNA was not used to check the table's D call, TRBD1. TRBV21-1 constitutes a pseudogene. This CDR3 is built from 14 residues. CDR3: CASLRQGETYEQYF. CDR3 sequence (DNA): TGTGCCAGCCTCAGACAGGGGGAAACCTACGAGCAGTACTTC.

The chain uses TRBV6-6 and TRBJ2-3; the match to TRBD2 covers 13 bases. J was trimmed by 4 bases and V by 7 bases; bases with no gene match: 8. Germline V gene data show CDR1 as MNHNY and CDR2 as SVGAGI (reference sequence). This CDR3 has 16 residues. The CDR3 bases are TGTGCCAGCATCTGGACTAGCGGGGGTGGAGCAGATACGCAGTATTTT. It yields the protein CASIWTSGGGADTQYF.

This chain connects TRBV9 to TRBJ2-2; 8 bases agree with TRBD1. This CDR3 comprises 17 residues. With V trimmed by 0 bases and J by 5 bases, 9 bases remained unmatched. The germline V gene has CDR1 SGDLS and CDR2 YYNGEE. CDR3 sequence reads: CASSVDGQGQRTGELFF. CDR3 nucleotide sequence: TGTGCCAGCAGCGTAGATGGACAGGGACAGCGGACCGGGGAGCTGTTTTTT.

The V gene is TRBV7-9, the J gene TRBJ1-1, with D possibly matching TRBD1 (6 bases). Germline values: CDR1 SEHNR, CDR2 FQNEAQ (reference sequence). V lost 2 bases and J 8 bases, leaving 6 bases between the germline ends. The CDR3 is 11 residues long. CDR3 sequence reads: CASSLTGEAFF. The CDR3 bases are TGTGCCAGCAGCTTAACAGGGGAAGCTTTCTTT.

The chain employs TRBV2 and TRBJ2-6; 11 positions agree with TRBD2. Germline values: CDR1 SNHLY, CDR2 FYNNEI. There are 18 residues in the CDR3. Trimming took 8 bases from V and 0 from J; bases not matched to a gene: 9. The CDR3 protein is CASGGLAGPFSGANVLTF. The CDR3 coding sequence is TGTGCCAGCGGAGGACTAGCGGGTCCCTTCTCTGGGGCCAACGTCCTGACTTTC.

The chain employs TRBV27 and TRBJ1-5, with D perhaps matching TRBD1 (6 bases). V lost 5 bases and J lost 4, with 18 bases in between. Germline V gene lookup returns CDR1 MNHEY and CDR2 SMNVEV (reference sequence). The CDR3 is made up of 16 amino acids. This CDR3 reads CASSAGPTGTNQPQHF. The CDR3 bases are TGTGCCAGCAGTGCTGGCCCCACAGGGACAAATCAGCCCCAGCATTTT.